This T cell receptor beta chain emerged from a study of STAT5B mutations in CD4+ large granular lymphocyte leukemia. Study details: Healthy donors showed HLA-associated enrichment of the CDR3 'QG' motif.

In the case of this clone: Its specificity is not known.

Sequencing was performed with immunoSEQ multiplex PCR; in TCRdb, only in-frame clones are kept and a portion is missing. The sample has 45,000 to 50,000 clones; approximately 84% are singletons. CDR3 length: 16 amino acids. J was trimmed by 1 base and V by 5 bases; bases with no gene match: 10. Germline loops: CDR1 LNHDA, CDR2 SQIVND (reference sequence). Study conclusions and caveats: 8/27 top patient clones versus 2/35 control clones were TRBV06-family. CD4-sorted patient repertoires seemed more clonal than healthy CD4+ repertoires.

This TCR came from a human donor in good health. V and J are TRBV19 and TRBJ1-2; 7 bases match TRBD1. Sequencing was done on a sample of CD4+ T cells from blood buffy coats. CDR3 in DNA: TGTGCCAGTAGTGCCCTCGACAGGGCAGTTAACTATGGCTACACCTTC. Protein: CASSALDRAVNYGYTF.